Shown below are 22 T cell receptor beta chains from a single sample sequenced in a study of cytomegalovirus exposure and HLA in healthy donors. Primers included in the PCR were 60 Vbeta and 13 Jbeta primers. Assay used: immunoSEQ multiplex PCR; TCRdb lists only in-frame clones, some missing. Of approximately 100,000 clones listed, approximately 81% were seen once; the top ten hold 3.5% to 4.5%. The sequenced sample was PBMCs. These receptors were obtained from a female donor in good health and CMV-seropositive.

This rearrangement joins TRBV6-5 to TRBJ1-1; no clear D gene. V was trimmed by 0 bases and J by 0 bases, leaving 8 bases between them. The CDR3 loop spans 15 amino acids. Germline-derived CDR1 and CDR2 are MNHEY and SVGAGI. The CDR3 sequence is CASSYSKHMNTEAFF. The CDR3 DNA sequence: TGTGCCAGCAGTTACTCGAAACATATGAACACTGAAGCTTTCTTT.

This clone showed up just a few times. The chain couples TRBV10-2 to TRBJ2-5; 8 positions match TRBD2. The V segment lost 8 bases and the J segment 3 bases; nucleotides outside the gene matches: 17. The CDR3 extends over 17 amino acids. Germline CDR1 and CDR2: WSHSY and SAAADI. The CDR3 is CASSRDMAGGGKETQYF. CDR3 in DNA: TGCGCCAGCTCCCGCGACATGGCGGGAGGAGGAAAAGAGACCCAGTACTTC.

This chain joins TRBV6-5 and TRBJ2-3; D remains ambiguous. In germline, CDR1 is MNHEY, CDR2 SVGAGI. The V end lost 5 bases, the J end lost 4 bases, and 13 bases lay between the germline ends. The CDR3 runs to 14 residues. The CDR3 here is CASSPSFRSDTQYF. In nucleotides, the CDR3 is TGTGCCAGCAGTCCCAGTTTCAGGTCAGATACGCAGTATTTT.

This clone was seen just once. The V and J genes are TRBV30 and TRBJ2-1; 11 bases match TRBD2. V shed 6 bases and J 15 bases; nucleotides not matched to a gene: 16. CDR3 size: 14 residues. Per germline, CDR1 GTSNPN and CDR2 SVGIG (reference sequence). Written as DNA, the CDR3 is TGTGCCTGCGCTATAACCTCCCTAGCGGGGGGAGGGTTCTTC. It yields the protein CACAITSLAGGGFF.

In this sample, this clone turned up a few times. This chain joins TRBV29-1 and TRBJ2-7, with D maybe TRBD1 (7 bases). Germline-derived CDR1 and CDR2 are SQVTM and ANQGSEA. The CDR3 loop spans 15 amino acids. The ends were cut back, 0 bases at V and 4 bases at J, with 16 bases in the middle. The CDR3 nucleotides are TGCAGCGTTGAAGATCCTGAGGCAGGGGGGTACGAGCAGTACTTC. It is translated as CSVEDPEAGGYEQYF.

V usage is TRBV10-3 and J usage is TRBJ1-2; possible D gene TRBD1, 6 bases. There are 12 residues in the CDR3. Germline CDR1 is ENHRY and CDR2 is SYGVKD. V shed 4 bases and J shed 8 bases, with 11 bases lying between them. CDR3 loop: CAISAEGEGYTF. In DNA form, the CDR3 reads TGTGCCATCAGTGCTGAGGGGGAAGGCTACACCTTC.

V is TRBV7-2 and J is TRBJ2-1; 10 nucleotides agree with TRBD2. Germline assignment: CDR1 SGHTA and CDR2 FQGNSA. V was pared by 3 bases and J by 4 bases, with 0 bases of the junction left unmatched. This CDR3 spans 14 amino acids. The CDR3 protein is CASSLTSGYNEQFF. CDR3 bases: TGTGCCAGCAGCTTGACTAGCGGGTACAATGAGCAGTTCTTC.

This chain uses TRBV4-2 with TRBJ2-1, with 7 bases that match TRBD1. The CDR3 has 12 residues. Per germline, CDR1 LGHNA and CDR2 YNFKEQ. V lost 1 base, J lost 11 bases, and 2 bases stayed unmatched. CDR3 region: CASSQVQGKQFF. The CDR3 DNA reads as TGTGCCAGCAGCCAAGTACAGGGGAAGCAGTTCTTC.

This clone showed up just once. The V gene is TRBV30, the J gene TRBJ1-5; D remains ambiguous. V lost 4 bases and J lost 5, with 12 bases in between. Per the germline V gene, CDR1 is GTSNPN and CDR2 is SVGIG (reference sequence). CDR3 size: 13 residues. The CDR3 here is CAWTEEEDQPQHF. The DNA for the CDR3 is TGTGCCTGGACCGAGGAGGAGGATCAGCCCCAGCATTTT. The variable domain in full, with the rest retrieved from reference TRBV30 and TRBJ1-5, is SQTIHQWPATLVQPVGSPLSLECTVEGTSNPNLYWYRQAAGRGLQLLFYSVGIGQISSEVPQNLSASRPQDRQFILSSKKLLLSDSGFYLCAWTEEEDQPQHFGDGTRLSIL.

V usage is TRBV5-1 and J usage is TRBJ1-4; a weak D match, TRBD1 (5 bases). The CDR3 length is 14 residues. Germline V gene data show CDR1 as SGHRS and CDR2 as YFSETQ. Between the trimmed V and J ends, which lost 4 bases and 3 bases, there was a span of 10 bases. The CDR3 loop is CASSLGGANEKLFF. CDR3 coding DNA: TGCGCCAGCAGCCTCGGGGGAGCTAATGAAAAACTGTTTTTT.

The chain uses TRBV14 and TRBJ1-6, with 8 bases matching TRBD1. The CDR3 totals 16 residues. The junction had 5 bases not matched to a gene; V was cut back by 0 bases and J by 7 bases. CDR1 is SGHDN, CDR2 FVKESK, per germline. The CDR3 protein is CASSQDWGTGNSPLHF. The CDR3 DNA follows: TGTGCCAGCAGCCAAGATTGGGGGACAGGAAATTCACCCCTCCACTTT.

CDR3 in DNA: TGTGCCAGCAGTTTACTCGGCTCGCGGGAGGGATACGAGCAGTACTTC. This gives the protein CASSLLGSREGYEQYF. The genes are TRBV27 and TRBJ2-7; 9 bases match TRBD2. Germline CDR1 and CDR2: MNHEY and SMNVEV (reference sequence). There are 16 residues in the CDR3. Unmatched junction bases numbered 9, after V lost 2 bases and J lost 4 bases.

The V and J genes are TRBV7-8 and TRBJ1-1; D gene uncertain. Germline CDR1 and CDR2: SGHVS and FQNEAQ. V dropped 1 base and J dropped 1 base, with 10 bases sitting between them. The CDR3 has 15 amino acids. CDR3: CASSLDYNPNTEAFF. As DNA, the CDR3 is TGTGCCAGCAGCTTAGATTACAACCCGAACACTGAAGCTTTCTTT.

The chain recombines TRBV11-3 with TRBJ2-7; D gene uncertain. V was cut by 0 bases and J by 3 bases, with 9 bases left in between. Germline V lookup: CDR1 SGHNT, CDR2 YENEEA. The CDR3 spans 14 residues. CDR3 nucleotide sequence: TGTGCCAGCAGCTTAGATGCGGTGAACTACGAGCAGTACTTC. The encoded protein is CASSLDAVNYEQYF.

This clone was detected only once. The CDR3 here is CASSTGTGGNTIYF. The CDR3 nucleotides read TGTGCCAGCTCAACCGGGACAGGGGGAAACACCATATATTTT. The chain is built from TRBV18 and TRBJ1-3, with 9 bases fitting TRBD1. V shed 5 bases and J 4 bases; nucleotides not matched to a gene: 3. Germline loops: CDR1 KGHSH, CDR2 LQKENI. This CDR3 has 14 amino acids.

This sequence joins TRBV19 and TRBJ1-2; 7 bases agree with TRBD1. Trimming cost V 4 bases and J 8 bases; bases outside gene matches: 4. CDR1 and CDR2 from the germline V gene are LNHDA and SQIVND (reference sequence). CDR3 length: 12 residues. CDR3 in amino acids: CASSTTGLGYTF. In nucleotides, the CDR3 is TGTGCCAGTAGTACGACAGGGTTGGGCTACACCTTC.

This clone was seen a single time. The chain couples TRBV5-4 to TRBJ2-3, with a tentative D call TRBD2 (6 bases). Trimming left V 4 bases short and J 2 bases short, with 14 bases between. The germline V gene encodes CDR1 SGHNT and CDR2 YYREEE (reference sequence). This CDR3 is 15 amino acids long. CDR3 bases: TGTGCCAGCAGCCTCGGAGGGGCCGTCACAGATACGCAGTATTTT. Residues: CASSLGGAVTDTQYF.

For this clone: An end of the junction differs from the germline gene, which may be a read error. CDR3 protein: CSSSLDPTGYGYTF. CDR3 nucleotides: TGTTCCAGCAGCTTAGACCCGACGGGGTATGGCTACACCTTC. The rearrangement uses TRBV7-9 and TRBJ1-2; D is uncertain. The CDR3 loop spans 14 amino acids. Germline CDR1 SEHNR, CDR2 FQNEAQ (reference sequence).

The V and J genes are TRBV19 and TRBJ1-2; 9 positions match TRBD1. The trim removed 5 bases at V and 4 bases at J, leaving 2 bases unmatched. This CDR3 is built from 13 residues. Per germline, CDR1 LNHDA and CDR2 SQIVND (reference sequence). CDR3 bases: TGTGCCAGTAGTGGGACAGGGTCCTATGGCTACACCTTC. This gives the protein CASSGTGSYGYTF.

V usage is TRBV9 and J usage is TRBJ2-7, with a tentative D call TRBD2 (6 bases). This CDR3 has 15 residues. The germline V and J ends were trimmed by 4 bases and 4 bases, with 18 bases remaining between them. Germline V CDR1 and CDR2: SGDLS, YYNGEE. Here the CDR3 reads CASSPGLPSGYEQYF. In nucleotides, the CDR3 is TGTGCCAGCAGCCCCGGACTACCTTCAGGTTACGAGCAGTACTTC. The full variable domain, completed using reference TRBV9 and TRBJ2-7, is DSGVTQTPKHLITATGQRVTLRCSPRSGDLSVYWYQQSLDQGLQFLIQYYNGEERAKGNILERFSAQQFPDLHSELNLSSLELGDSALYFCASSPGLPSGYEQYFGPGTRLTVT.

V and J are TRBV30 and TRBJ2-5, with TRBD1 identical over 7 bases. V dropped 4 bases and J dropped 4; count of bases not matched to a gene: 9. This CDR3 has 14 amino acids. The germline CDR1 and CDR2 sequences are GTSNPN and SVGIG (reference sequence). CDR3 sequence reads: CAWMGSTGRETQYF. The CDR3 DNA reads TGTGCCTGGATGGGTTCGACAGGGAGAGAGACCCAGTACTTC.

The J gene is TRBJ2-1, the V gene TRBV11-2, with 9 bases lining up with TRBD1. CDR3 size: 13 residues. Germline CDR1 reads SGHAT; CDR2 reads FQNNGV. The J segment lost 5 bases and the V segment lost 9 bases, leaving 5 bases of the junction unmatched. The CDR3 region has the DNA TGTGCCAGTTCTTGGACAGGGGACAATGAGCAGTTCTTC. It is translated as CASSWTGDNEQFF.